These 17 T cell receptor beta chains share one sample of origin, sequenced in a study of OX40 agonist ivuxolimab in advanced cancers. The method was the immunoSEQ multiplex PCR assay. TCRdb took over this immuneACCESS table, retaining in-frame rearrangements with V and J assigned. Such tables are incomplete; in checked studies, under half of the missing clones stem from an unresolved V gene, and the remainder is unexplained. The sample yields about 70,000 clones; about 83% were counted once. The leading ten clones occupy 5.5% to 8% of the sample. This sample comprised CD4+ or CD8+ T cells sorted from blood, obtained in a trial of the OX40 agonist ivuxolimab. These receptors all come from an adult with an advanced solid tumor such as melanoma, head and neck, liver or kidney cancer.

V and J are TRBV28 and TRBJ2-7; D call uncertain. Per the germline V gene, CDR1 is MDHEN and CDR2 is SYDVKM. This CDR3 spans 15 amino acids. Deletions cut 6 bases from V and 0 bases from J, with 15 bases between. The DNA for the CDR3 is TGTGCCAGCAGCCAGCCCGGCGACACCTCCTACGAGCAGTACTTC. Translation gives CASSQPGDTSYEQYF. Based on the CDR3 plus reference TRBV28 and TRBJ2-7, the full variable domain is DVKVTQSSRYLVKRTGEKVFLECVQDMDHENMFWYRQDPGLGLRLIYFSYDVKMKEKGDIPEGYSVSREKKERFSLILESASTNQTSMYLCASSQPGDTSYEQYFGPGTRLTVT.

V usage is TRBV27 and J usage is TRBJ1-1; TRBD1 might be the D (6 bases). The CDR3 covers 14 residues. Germline V gene data show CDR1 as MNHEY and CDR2 as SMNVEV (reference sequence). V was shortened by 6 bases and J by 2 bases, with 13 bases between the two germline ends. This CDR3 is CASRDWDTNTEAFF. Here the CDR3 DNA reads TGTGCCAGCAGAGACTGGGACACTAACACTGAAGCTTTCTTT.

The chain employs TRBV7-2 and TRBJ2-1, with 7 bases fitting TRBD1. Germline CDR1 is SGHTA and CDR2 is FQGNSA. J gave up 7 bases and V 2 bases, and 11 bases lay outside the gene matches. The CDR3 sequence is 16 residues long. The DNA for the CDR3 is TGTGCCAGCAGCTTATCTAGGATGGGACAGAGAAATGAGCAGTTCTTC. It translates to CASSLSRMGQRNEQFF.

The chain combines TRBV5-4 with TRBJ1-2; D not certain. The germline gives CDR1 SGHNT, CDR2 YYREEE (reference sequence). The ends were cut back, 0 bases at V and 6 bases at J, with 9 bases in the middle. The CDR3 contains 13 residues. CDR3 in amino acids: CASSLGVGNGYTF. In nucleotides, the CDR3 is TGTGCCAGCAGCTTGGGGGTGGGAAATGGCTACACCTTC.

V is TRBV15 and J is TRBJ1-3; D is unresolved. CDR1 and CDR2 from the germline V gene are LNHNV and YYDKDF (reference sequence). There are 12 residues in the CDR3. With 8 bases removed from V and 3 bases from J, the gap between germline ends came to 8 bases. This CDR3 reads CATSPVGNTIYF. The DNA of the CDR3 is TGTGCCACCTCCCCCGTTGGAAACACCATATATTTT.

The V gene is TRBV6-1, the J gene TRBJ2-4, with D uncertain. The CDR3 loop spans 14 amino acids. CDR1 and CDR2 (germline): MNHNS, SASEGT. Trimming shortened V by 2 bases and J by 9 bases, and 14 bases separated the two germline ends. In nucleotides, the CDR3 is TGTGCCAGCAGTGAAAACCCGCCTCCAAGCATTCAGTACTTC. Its protein is CASSENPPPSIQYF.

The chain couples TRBV27 to TRBJ2-1; 15 nucleotides align to TRBD2. V dropped 4 bases and J dropped 7; count of bases not matched to a gene: 5. Germline CDR1 reads MNHEY; CDR2 reads SMNVEV (reference sequence). There are 16 residues in the CDR3. Written as DNA, the CDR3 is TGTGCCAGCAGTTCAAGGACTAGCGGGAGGGGTAATGAGCAGTTCTTC. Protein product: CASSSRTSGRGNEQFF.

About this clone: Other DNA sequences within the sample encode an identical CDR3. This rearrangement joins TRBV6-5 to TRBJ2-3; TRBD2 matches 7 bases. The CDR3 is 15 amino acids. The germline V gene has CDR1 MNHEY and CDR2 SVGAGI. V lost 3 bases to trimming and J lost 1 base; unmatched junction nucleotides: 4. The CDR3 DNA reads as TGTGCCAGCAGTTATCGGGCGGGAGGCACAGATACGCAGTATTTT. Residues: CASSYRAGGTDTQYF.

V gene TRBV28 combines with J gene TRBJ1-1; D unclear. CDR3 length: 12 amino acids. Deletions cut 4 bases from V and 9 bases from J, with 12 bases between. Germline lookup yields CDR1 MDHEN and CDR2 SYDVKM. CDR3 loop: CASSSRSGKAFF. The CDR3 DNA reads as TGTGCCAGCAGTTCCCGGTCAGGAAAAGCTTTCTTT.

This chain uses TRBV7-3 with TRBJ2-1; 13 bases are a match to TRBD2. Germline V CDR1 and CDR2: SGHTA, FQGTGA. The V gene end was trimmed by 3 bases and the J gene end by 8 bases; junction bases not matched to a gene: 4. This CDR3 comprises 15 residues. The CDR3 DNA reads TGTGCCAGCAGCTTGACTAGCGGGAGGTTCCATGAGCAGTTCTTC. Translation: CASSLTSGRFHEQFF.

A word on this clone: Other DNA sequences in this sample translate to the same CDR3. The V and J genes are TRBV18 and TRBJ2-5; D call uncertain. V was pared by 2 bases and J by 2 bases, with 3 bases between. Germline values: CDR1 KGHSH, CDR2 LQKENI. This CDR3 is 12 amino acids long. The CDR3 protein is CASSPGQETQYF. The CDR3 DNA sequence: TGTGCCAGCTCACCAGGGCAAGAGACCCAGTACTTC.

The chain has TRBV5-1 and TRBJ1-2; the D gene is possibly TRBD1 (6 bases). Trimming shortened V by 0 bases and J by 8 bases, and 17 bases separated the two germline ends. CDR1 is SGHRS, CDR2 YFSETQ, per germline. The CDR3 sequence is 15 residues long. The CDR3 protein is CASSLAQGLGLGYTF. The CDR3 bases are TGCGCCAGCAGCTTGGCTCAGGGGCTTGGGTTGGGCTACACCTTC.

This clone was seen more than once but under ten times. Here the CDR3 DNA reads TGTGCCAGCACCGCAGGGCATCAGCCCCAGCATTTT. Encoded protein: CASTAGHQPQHF. V is TRBV6-1 and J is TRBJ1-5, with a possible D match to TRBD1 (5 bases). The CDR3 loop spans 12 amino acids. Germline lookup yields CDR1 MNHNS and CDR2 SASEGT. The germline V and J ends were trimmed by 7 bases and 5 bases, with 9 bases remaining between them.

The chain carries TRBV18 and TRBJ2-7; D not resolved. This CDR3 contains 13 residues. The V end lost 6 bases, the J end lost 3 bases, and 12 bases lay between the germline ends. Per the germline V gene, CDR1 is KGHSH and CDR2 is LQKENI. The CDR3 sequence is CASSEAQNYEQYF. The CDR3 DNA is TGTGCCAGCTCGGAAGCACAAAACTACGAGCAGTACTTC.

The chain recombines TRBV7-9 with TRBJ2-2; TRBD2 is a possible D gene (5 bases). Germline V CDR1 and CDR2: SEHNR, FQNEAQ (reference sequence). The CDR3 extends over 16 amino acids. V lost 5 bases and J lost 6, with 19 bases in between. CDR3 loop: CASSPDFRRASGELFF. In nucleotides, the CDR3 is TGTGCCAGCAGCCCAGACTTTAGGCGGGCCTCCGGGGAGCTGTTTTTT.

The chain uses TRBV6-5 and TRBJ1-2; no clear D. V shed 0 bases and J shed 0 bases, with 8 bases lying between them. Germline V gene sequence: CDR1 MNHEY, CDR2 SVGAGI. This CDR3 has 15 amino acids. The CDR3 nucleotides read TGTGCCAGCAGTTACTCTACAATAGCTAACTATGGCTACACCTTC. Its protein is CASSYSTIANYGYTF.

The chain uses TRBV7-9 and TRBJ1-1; D may be TRBD1 (6 bases). This CDR3 region has 15 residues. Germline V gene data show CDR1 as SEHNR and CDR2 as FQNEAQ (reference sequence). Trimming left V 10 bases short and J 1 base short, with 19 bases between. CDR3 region: CATTMAGGRNTEAFF. CDR3 sequence (DNA): TGTGCCACCACCATGGCGGGGGGCCGGAACACTGAAGCTTTCTTT. The full variable domain, rest sourced from reference TRBV7-9 and TRBJ1-1, is DTGVSQNPRHKITKRGQNVTFRCDPISEHNRLYWYRQTLGQGPEFLTYFQNEAQLEKSRLLSDRFSAERPKGSFSTLEIQRTEQGDSAMYLCATTMAGGRNTEAFFGQGTRLTVV.